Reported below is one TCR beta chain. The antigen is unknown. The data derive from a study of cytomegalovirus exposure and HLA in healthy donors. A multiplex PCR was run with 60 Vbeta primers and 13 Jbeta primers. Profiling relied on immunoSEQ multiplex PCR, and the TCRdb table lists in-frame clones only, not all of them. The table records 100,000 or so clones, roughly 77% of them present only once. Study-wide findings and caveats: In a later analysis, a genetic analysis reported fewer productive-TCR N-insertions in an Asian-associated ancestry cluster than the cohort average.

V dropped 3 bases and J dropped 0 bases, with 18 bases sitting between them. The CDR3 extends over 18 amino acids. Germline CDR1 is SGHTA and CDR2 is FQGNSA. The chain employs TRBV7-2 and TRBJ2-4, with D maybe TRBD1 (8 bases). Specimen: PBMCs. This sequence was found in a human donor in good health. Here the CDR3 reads CASSLSGGQVLAKNIQYF. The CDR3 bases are TGTGCCAGCAGCTTGTCGGGGGGACAGGTTCTAGCCAAAAACATTCAGTACTTC.